This T cell receptor beta chain appears in the sequencing data of a study of OX40 agonist ivuxolimab in advanced cancers. A note on the overall study: Ivuxolimab was a fully human IgG2 agonistic monoclonal antibody targeting the costimulatory receptor OX40 (CD134). Intravenous ivuxolimab was administered to patients every 2 weeks at six dose levels: 0.01, 0.1, 0.3, 1.5, 3 and 10 mg/kg. Of the approximately 50 dose-escalation patients, hepatocellular carcinoma was present in 19, melanoma in approximately 15, renal cell carcinoma in 9 and head and neck cancer in 9. A male proportion of approximately 83% and a mean age of roughly 58 years, ranging from about 23 to 90, were recorded for the dose-escalation cohort. Patients were allowed to have had prior anti-PD-1, anti-PD-L1 or anti-CTLA-4 therapy, and approximately 40% of the dose-escalation patients had previously received checkpoint inhibitors. Partial responses were achieved by three dose-escalation patients, of whom one had hepatocellular carcinoma and two had cutaneous melanoma. Peripheral TCRbeta sequencing aimed to test whether ivuxolimab altered TCR sequence diversity and caused clonal T-cell expansion. The paper describes the monotherapy dose-escalation part (N of about 52 patients) of the phase I trial of ivuxolimab.

Genomic DNA was isolated from the sorted cells so that the TCRbeta CDR3 region could be sequenced. The immunoSEQ Assay was used for sequencing of TCRbeta CDR3 regions. TCRdb provides this immuneACCESS table in a form limited to in-frame rearrangements. Some clones are lacking; in checked studies, under half of them reflect an unresolved V gene, and why the rest are absent is not known. This sample gives over 40,000 clones in total; about 88% of them show up just once. Approximately 3.8% of the sample comes from the top ten. Patients with a history of autoimmune disease or receiving systemic immunosuppression were excluded from the trial. Peripheral blood for TCR sequencing was drawn from every dose cohort at baseline, at cycle 4 day 1 and at cycle 7 day 1. The samples were taken from a phase I, first-in-human, multicenter, open-label dose-escalation trial of ivuxolimab. Adults with locally advanced or metastatic melanoma, renal cell carcinoma, hepatocellular carcinoma or head and neck squamous cell carcinoma were enrolled in the trial. Before TCR sequencing, CD4+ and CD8+ T cells were separately sorted from peripheral blood.

This clone has more than one count but fewer than ten. Its cognate antigen has yet to be identified. There are no base qualities to consult, and no much larger clone falls within one base. V sheds 0 bases and J sheds 1 base, leaving 9 bases between their ends. The germline V gene encodes CDR1 LNHNV and CDR2 YYDKDF (reference sequence). The cysteine opens and the phenylalanine closes a CDR3 of 16 amino acids. The retained sequence is limited to the CDR3, 48 bases, with the frame set at the first base. What the research found in general, with its limitations: In the 0.1-3.0 mg/kg groups, partial responders had among the lowest normalized peripheral clonal expansion, particularly in CD8+ T cells. After ivuxolimab, more expanded clones were found on average in CD8+ T cells than in CD4+ T cells. Low levels of normalized T-cell clonal expansion were also shown by some nonresponding patients. The antigen specificity of the clonally expanded peripheral T cells was not determined. At doses of 0.1 to 3.0 mg/kg, clonal expansion of both CD4+ and CD8+ blood T cells was observed from baseline to week 6.

The sample in question was CD4+ or CD8+ T cells sorted from blood, obtained in a trial of the OX40 agonist ivuxolimab. The source of this sequence is an adult with an advanced solid tumor such as melanoma, head and neck, liver or kidney cancer. This chain is built from TRBV15 and TRBJ2-2, with no reliable assignment of the D segment. Read as DNA, the sequence is TGTGCCACCAGCAGAGATATGGCACTGAACACCGGGGAGCTGTTTTTT. It translates as CATSRDMALNTGELFF. When the CDR3 is completed using the reference TRBV15 and TRBJ2-2 genes on either side, the full variable domain is DAMVIQNPRYQVTQFGKPVTLSCSQTLNHNVMYWYQQKSSQAPKLLFHYYDKDFNNEADTPDNFQSRRPNTSFCFLDIRSPGLGDTAMYLCATSRDMALNTGELFFGEGSRLTVL.